Listed here are 13 T cell receptor beta chains from one sample, sequenced in a study of blood T cell repertoires in COVID-19. Repertoires were generated with immunoSEQ multiplex PCR, while TCRdb's copy carries only in-frame clones and drops some. The table has about 360,000 clones, about 88% seen once. Sequenced material: peripheral blood. These receptors were taken from a woman aged 60-75 years with COVID-19, enrolled during active disease.

V is TRBV28 and J is TRBJ1-1, with D tentatively TRBD1 (5 bases). Germline-derived CDR1 and CDR2 are MDHEN and SYDVKM. With 6 bases removed from V and 3 bases from J, the gap between germline ends came to 14 bases. CDR3 length equals 14 residues. This CDR3 is CASRGDGRHTEAFF. For the CDR3, the DNA is TGTGCCAGCAGGGGGGACGGGAGGCACACTGAAGCTTTCTTT.

The chain uses TRBV12-3 or TRBV12-4 and TRBJ2-4; D possibly corresponds to TRBD2 (6 bases). This CDR3 contains 12 residues. Deletions cut 9 bases from V and 14 bases from J, with 20 bases between. The CDR3 DNA sequence: TGTGCCAGTCATATAATGGGGGGAGAGGAGTACTTC. It yields the protein CASHIMGGEEYF.

The table lists this clone with a count of one. The chain has TRBV12-3 or TRBV12-4 and TRBJ1-2, with no clear D. The CDR3 totals 12 residues. Trimming took off 3 bases at V and 7 bases at J, with 9 bases between the two ends. The CDR3 bases are TGTGCCAGCAGTTTTGGGTCAGGTGGCTACACCTTC. Translating it yields CASSFGSGGYTF.

The genes are TRBV6-5 and TRBJ1-2, with no clear D. CDR3 size: 14 residues. The germline V and J ends were trimmed by 2 bases and 3 bases, with 10 bases remaining between them. Germline CDR1 is MNHEY and CDR2 is SVGAGI. CDR3 residues: CASSYSGDHYGYTF. For the CDR3, the DNA is TGTGCCAGCAGTTACAGCGGGGATCACTATGGCTACACCTTC.

The chain carries TRBV5-1 and TRBJ1-6, with D maybe TRBD1 (6 bases). The germline V and J ends were trimmed by 7 bases and 8 bases, with 10 bases remaining between them. CDR1 SGHRS and CDR2 YFSETQ come from the germline V gene. The CDR3 has 12 amino acids. The chain's CDR3 is CASSGDDSPLHF. The CDR3 DNA reads as TGCGCCAGCTCAGGGGACGATTCACCCCTCCACTTT.

Here the CDR3 reads CASSPGQGAAYSNQPQHF. The CDR3 bases are TGCGCCAGCAGCCCAGGACAGGGGGCTGCATATAGCAATCAGCCCCAGCATTTT. This chain connects TRBV4-1 to TRBJ1-5, with 11 bases aligning to TRBD1. The V and J ends lost 4 bases and 0 bases, in that order; junction bases with no gene match: 8. The germline CDR1 and CDR2 sequences are MGHRA and YSYEKL. The CDR3 is 18 residues long.

This clone was seen a few times. The chain joins TRBV15 to TRBJ1-5; D is perhaps TRBD1 (6 bases). The CDR3 length is 19 residues. V dropped 4 bases and J dropped 5 bases, with 27 bases sitting between them. Germline assignment: CDR1 LNHNV and CDR2 YYDKDF (reference sequence). As DNA, the CDR3 is TGTGCCACCAGCAAATGGCCCCGGGACACGGTTTATGGGGATCAGCCCCAGCATTTT. Its translation: CATSKWPRDTVYGDQPQHF.

The chain joins TRBV10-1 to TRBJ1-5; TRBD1 matches at 9 bases. Germline-derived CDR1 and CDR2 are WNHNN and SYGVQD (reference sequence). V lost 6 bases, J lost 2 bases, and 2 bases stayed unmatched. CDR3 length equals 14 residues. The CDR3 spells CASRTGGGNQPQHF. The CDR3 nucleotides are TGCGCCAGCAGAACAGGGGGCGGCAATCAGCCCCAGCATTTT.

This clone was seen a single time. The chain combines TRBV4-1 with TRBJ2-1; no clear D gene. V lost 4 bases and J 0 bases, leaving 10 bases between the germline ends. Germline V gene sequence: CDR1 MGHRA, CDR2 YSYEKL. The CDR3 is made up of 15 amino acids. DNA for the CDR3: TGCGCCAGCAGCCCACCTTTGAGCTCCTACAATGAGCAGTTCTTC. Protein product: CASSPPLSSYNEQFF.

The chain employs TRBV10-3 and TRBJ2-7; tentative D call: TRBD1 (6 bases). CDR3 size: 13 residues. V was pared by 2 bases and J by 4 bases, with 9 bases between. Per the germline V gene, CDR1 is ENHRY and CDR2 is SYGVKD. CDR3 coding DNA: TGTGCCATCAGTGAGCTGCAGGGGTACGAGCAGTACTTC. Protein product: CAISELQGYEQYF.

This sequence joins TRBV13 and TRBJ1-2; unclear D gene. V shed 0 bases and J shed 8 bases, with 13 bases lying between them. Germline V gene sequence: CDR1 PRHDT, CDR2 FYEKMQ (reference sequence). The CDR3 loop spans 14 amino acids. The CDR3 is CASSLGIMVEGYTF. CDR3 DNA: TGTGCCAGCAGCTTAGGCATCATGGTTGAGGGCTACACCTTC.

J is TRBJ1-2 and V is TRBV5-1; 8 nucleotides agree with TRBD1. The CDR3 loop spans 13 amino acids. Germline CDR1 is SGHRS and CDR2 is YFSETQ. V gave up 4 bases and J gave up 3 bases; unmatched junction bases: 2. CDR3 coding DNA: TGCGCCAGCAGCGGGACAGGCTACTATGGCTACACCTTC. This translates into CASSGTGYYGYTF.

This chain uses TRBV6-5 with TRBJ2-3; 11 bases are shared with TRBD2. V was clipped by 6 bases and J by 2 bases; unmatched bases: 4. CDR1 is MNHEY and CDR2 is SVGAGI in the germline V gene. This CDR3 comprises 15 residues. CDR3 amino acids: CASSTSGGHTDTQYF. Written as DNA, the CDR3 is TGTGCCAGCAGCACTAGCGGGGGACACACAGATACGCAGTATTTT.